What follows are 24 T cell receptor beta chains derived from one specimen sequenced in a study of CD8 T cells in ankylosing spondylitis. TCRdb redid the calling of the 5' RACE reads with MiXCR, one entry per CDR3 protein. The sample holds 350,000 or so distinct CDR3 sequences, approximately 10% seen once. Sequenced: blood, either unsorted or a sorted T cell fraction (not recorded which). These receptors were taken from a female donor with ankylosing spondylitis or in good health (not recorded which).

In this sample, this clonotype turned up a few times. The CDR3 DNA follows: TGCAGTGCCACTCCCCAATCGGGGACAGGGGGCCATGAGCAGTTCTTC. This encodes CSATPQSGTGGHEQFF. This chain links TRBV20-1 with TRBJ2-1; 12 nucleotides agree with TRBD1. The germline CDR1 and CDR2 sequences are DFQATT and SNEGSKA (reference sequence). V was clipped by 6 bases and J by 8 bases; unmatched bases: 14. The CDR3 length is 16 residues.

The table lists this clonotype with many counts. The chain carries TRBV12-5 and TRBJ2-2; D remains ambiguous. The CDR3 has 17 residues. The V and J ends lost 0 bases and 4 bases respectively, with 15 bases between them. Germline CDR1 is LGHNT and CDR2 is FRNRAP. The CDR3 reads CASGLVTVPQSTGELFF. DNA of the CDR3: TGTGCTAGTGGTTTGGTCACGGTCCCCCAATCCACCGGGGAGCTGTTTTTT.

This clonotype was recorded many times. The chain couples TRBV29-1 to TRBJ2-6, with 13 bases identical to TRBD2. The CDR3 is made up of 15 amino acids. The germline CDR1 and CDR2 sequences are SQVTM and ANQGSEA. V shed 6 bases, J shed 3 bases, and the junction held 2 bases outside the gene matches. Written as DNA, the CDR3 is TGCAGCGTCCGGACTAGCGGGAGTGGGGCCAACGTCCTGACTTTC. As protein: CSVRTSGSGANVLTF.

This clonotype was observed at least ten times. The rearrangement links TRBV30 to TRBJ2-1, with no clear D. Trimming took off 3 bases at V and 8 bases at J, with 17 bases between the two ends. This CDR3 region has 14 residues. Germline assignment: CDR1 GTSNPN and CDR2 SVGIG (reference sequence). DNA of the CDR3: TGTGCCTGGAGGCAACTGGGAAGTCTCGATGAGCAGTTCTTC. Its protein product is CAWRQLGSLDEQFF.

CDR3 sequence reads: CASSLMRGAPQETQYF. The DNA of the CDR3 is TGTGCCAGCAGTTTAATGCGGGGGGCCCCCCAAGAGACCCAGTACTTC. The chain uses TRBV6-5 and TRBJ2-5, with 8 positions matching TRBD2. The CDR3 has 16 residues. V lost 4 bases and J lost 1; bases outside the gene matches: 8. The germline gives CDR1 MNHEY, CDR2 SVGAGI.

This clonotype was detected many times. This chain uses TRBV28 with TRBJ1-1; a possible D gene is TRBD1 (5 bases). The CDR3 runs to 12 residues. Germline V gene lookup returns CDR1 MDHEN and CDR2 SYDVKM. Trimming pared 6 bases from V and 14 bases from J, leaving 19 bases between. The CDR3 bases are TGTGCCAGCAGCCGGGACGCCGGTGATGGCTTCTTT. This codes for CASSRDAGDGFF.

This clonotype has ten or more counts. This CDR3 reads CSARGDLGNQPQHF. CDR3 bases: TGCAGTGCTAGGGGGGATCTCGGCAATCAGCCCCAGCATTTT. The chain is built from TRBV20-1 and TRBJ1-5, with D perhaps TRBD1 (5 bases). Per germline, CDR1 DFQATT and CDR2 SNEGSKA (reference sequence). This CDR3 is 14 amino acids long. Trimming removed 3 bases at V and 2 bases at J, with 11 bases between.

This clonotype came up a few times. V usage is TRBV20-1 and J usage is TRBJ1-2; D is possibly TRBD1 (6 bases). The CDR3 contains 12 residues. From germline, CDR1 is DFQATT and CDR2 SNEGSKA (reference sequence). The V end lost 8 bases, the J end lost 6 bases, and 16 bases lay between the germline ends. This CDR3 is CSTMTGYNGYTF. The DNA of the CDR3 is TGCAGTACCATGACAGGCTACAATGGCTACACCTTC.

The sample holds many counts of this clonotype. The rearrangement joins TRBV30 to TRBJ1-2, with D hard to call. The CDR3 loop spans 14 amino acids. In germline, CDR1 is GTSNPN, CDR2 SVGIG (reference sequence). V lost 2 bases and J lost 1, with 11 bases in between. CDR3 nucleotides: TGTGCCTGGAGTTCCGGACTAATTAACTATGGCTACACCTTC. Protein: CAWSSGLINYGYTF. Variable domain in full (rest from reference TRBV30 and TRBJ1-2): SQTIHQWPATLVQPVGSPLSLECTVEGTSNPNLYWYRQAAGRGLQLLFYSVGIGQISSEVPQNLSASRPQDRQFILSSKKLLLSDSGFYLCAWSSGLINYGYTFGSGTRLTVV.

This clonotype was counted between two and nine times. V gene TRBV2 combines with J gene TRBJ1-2; D ambiguous. Trimming took 3 bases from V and 4 from J, leaving 12 bases between them. Per the germline V gene, CDR1 is SNHLY and CDR2 is FYNNEI. The CDR3 spans 14 residues. CDR3 sequence reads: CASSEAGWGYGYTF. DNA of the CDR3: TGTGCCAGCAGTGAGGCGGGGTGGGGCTATGGCTACACCTTC. Drawing the rest from reference TRBV2 and TRBJ1-2, the complete variable domain is EPEVTQTPSHQVTQMGQEVILRCVPISNHLYFYWYRQILGQKVEFLVSFYNNEISEKSEIFDDQFSVERPDGSNFTLKIRSTKLEDSAMYFCASSEAGWGYGYTFGSGTRLTVV.

This clonotype was counted many times. DNA of the CDR3: TGCGCCAGCAGCCAAGAGGGAGGACTAGCGGGAGAGACCCAGTACTTC. It specifies CASSQEGGLAGETQYF. The chain recombines TRBV4-3 with TRBJ2-5; TRBD2 aligns across 11 bases. The CDR3 loop spans 16 amino acids. V was clipped by 0 bases and J by 4 bases; unmatched bases: 4. Per the germline V gene, CDR1 is LGHNA and CDR2 is YSLEER.

This clonotype has ten or more counts. V is TRBV27 and J is TRBJ2-7; D call uncertain. Germline V gene lookup returns CDR1 MNHEY and CDR2 SMNVEV (reference sequence). This CDR3 region has 16 residues. Between the trimmed V and J ends, which lost 0 bases and 5 bases, there was a span of 17 bases. DNA of the CDR3: TGTGCCAGCAGTTTATCGACTGGCACCCCAAGGGACGAGCAGTACTTC. This codes for CASSLSTGTPRDEQYF.

Notes on this clonotype: A much larger clone differs by one base, so this may be a read error. The genes are TRBV27 and TRBJ2-2, with D perhaps assigned TRBD1 or TRBD2 (6 bases each). Looked up from germline, CDR1 is MNHEY and CDR2 is SMNVEV (reference sequence). V lost 7 bases, J lost 6 bases, and 21 bases lay in between. CDR3 size: 16 residues. The CDR3 coding sequence is TGTGCCAGCAATATCGGAGGGGGGTGGGGGGCCGGGGAGCTGTTTTTT. This codes for CASNIGGGWGAGELFF.

The sample holds many counts of this clonotype. V is TRBV20-1 and J is TRBJ1-5; tentatively, D is TRBD1 (6 bases). The CDR3 is made up of 16 amino acids. Germline CDR1 reads DFQATT; CDR2 reads SNEGSKA (reference sequence). The V end lost 1 base, the J end lost 6 bases, and 19 bases lay between the germline ends. The CDR3 bases are TGCAGTGCTAGAGTGGGAGTGCTGGGGGGCCGTCAGCCCCAGCATTTT. The encoded protein is CSARVGVLGGRQPQHF.

On this clonotype: A read error may be the cause here, since a much bigger clone is one base away. The rearrangement uses TRBV12-3 or TRBV12-4 and TRBJ2-7; D possibly uses TRBD1 or TRBD2 (5 bases each). The CDR3 totals 16 residues. V gave up 3 bases and J gave up 0 bases, with 15 bases separating them. The CDR3 loop reads CASSFSMGPSSYEQYF. As DNA, the CDR3 is TGTGCCAGCAGTTTTTCCATGGGACCGAGCTCCTACGAGCAGTACTTC.

This clonotype was detected ten times or more. V gene TRBV4-3 combines with J gene TRBJ1-2; no clear D gene. From germline, CDR1 is LGHNA and CDR2 YSLEER. Trimming removed 0 bases at V and 1 base at J, with 6 bases between. The CDR3 spans 14 residues. Here the CDR3 DNA reads TGCGCCAGCAGCCAAGACAAGGTTAACTATGGCTACACCTTC. It encodes CASSQDKVNYGYTF.

In its sample, this clonotype was seen many times. This chain joins TRBV6-1 and TRBJ1-5; D remains unclear. CDR1 is MNHNS and CDR2 is SASEGT in the germline V gene. This CDR3 is 14 amino acids long. V gave up 6 bases and J gave up 4 bases, with 13 bases separating them. CDR3 protein: CASRRTQSNQPQHF. For the CDR3, the DNA is TGTGCCAGCAGACGGACTCAGAGTAATCAGCCCCAGCATTTT.

This clonotype was seen many times. The J gene is TRBJ2-5, the V gene TRBV12-3 or TRBV12-4; TRBD2 aligns across 9 bases. The J segment lost 5 bases and the V segment lost 6 bases, leaving 7 bases of the junction unmatched. CDR3 length: 14 residues. The DNA for the CDR3 is TGTGCCAGCAGCCCTTCCGGACTAGCGGAGACCCAGTACTTC. It specifies CASSPSGLAETQYF.

This clonotype was counted a few times. This chain connects TRBV5-1 to TRBJ2-7; TRBD1 agrees at 7 bases. The germline CDR1 and CDR2 sequences are SGHRS and YFSETQ. V was pared by 4 bases and J by 4 bases, with 5 bases of the junction left unmatched. The CDR3 extends over 13 amino acids. The chain's CDR3 is CASSPGDRYEQYF. The CDR3 DNA reads TGCGCCAGCAGCCCCGGGGACAGATACGAGCAGTACTTC.

This clonotype was detected ten times or more. This chain links TRBV20-1 with TRBJ2-4; unclear D gene. V lost 5 bases and J 7 bases, leaving 9 bases between the germline ends. Per the germline V gene, CDR1 is DFQATT and CDR2 is SNEGSKA (reference sequence). The CDR3 extends over 11 amino acids. For the CDR3, the DNA is TGCAGTGCTGGCATTCAGAACATTCAGTACTTC. As protein: CSAGIQNIQYF.

This clonotype was observed at least ten times. V is TRBV29-1 and J is TRBJ2-2, with D uncertain. Germline V lookup: CDR1 SQVTM, CDR2 ANQGSEA. V shed 4 bases and J shed 4 bases, with 10 bases lying between them. The CDR3 has 13 residues. The chain's CDR3 is CSVVRSPTGELFF. Written as DNA, the CDR3 is TGCAGCGTTGTCAGGTCTCCCACCGGGGAGCTGTTTTTT.

In its sample, this clonotype was seen many times. The chain links TRBV28 to TRBJ2-5; TRBD2 matches 7 bases. CDR3 length: 14 amino acids. The trim removed 3 bases at V and 0 bases at J, leaving 1 base unmatched. Germline V lookup: CDR1 MDHEN, CDR2 SYDVKM. CDR3 DNA: TGTGCCAGCAGTTTCGGGGGGAACCAAGAGACCCAGTACTTC. Translated: CASSFGGNQETQYF.

This clonotype was picked up a small number of times. The rearrangement links TRBV27 to TRBJ2-3, with D possibly being TRBD1 (5 bases). CDR3 length: 14 residues. The germline V gene encodes CDR1 MNHEY and CDR2 SMNVEV (reference sequence). Trimming left V 5 bases short and J 2 bases short, with 11 bases between. The CDR3 DNA reads TGTGCCAGCAGTAAAGACAGATTCACAGATACGCAGTATTTT. It translates to CASSKDRFTDTQYF.

The table lists this clonotype with many counts. The rearrangement joins TRBV29-1 to TRBJ1-4; D gene ambiguous. The CDR3 totals 10 residues. CDR1 and CDR2 (germline): SQVTM, ANQGSEA. The germline V and J ends were trimmed by 7 bases and 8 bases, with 8 bases remaining between them. The DNA for the CDR3 is TGCAGCGCCGGGGAGGAAAAACTGTTTTTT. Translated, it gives CSAGEEKLFF.